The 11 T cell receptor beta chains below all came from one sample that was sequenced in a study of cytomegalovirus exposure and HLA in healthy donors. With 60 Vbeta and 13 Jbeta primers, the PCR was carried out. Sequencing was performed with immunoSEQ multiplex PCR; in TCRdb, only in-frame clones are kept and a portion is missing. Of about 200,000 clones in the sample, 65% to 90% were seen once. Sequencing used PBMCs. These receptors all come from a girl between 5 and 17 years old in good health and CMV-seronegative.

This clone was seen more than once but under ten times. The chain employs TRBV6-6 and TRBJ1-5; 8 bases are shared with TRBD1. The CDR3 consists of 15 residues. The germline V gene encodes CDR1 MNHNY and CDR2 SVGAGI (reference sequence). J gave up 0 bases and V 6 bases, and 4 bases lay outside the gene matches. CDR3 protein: CASSLDRDSNQPQHF. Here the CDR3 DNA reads TGTGCCAGCAGCTTGGACAGGGATAGCAATCAGCCCCAGCATTTT.

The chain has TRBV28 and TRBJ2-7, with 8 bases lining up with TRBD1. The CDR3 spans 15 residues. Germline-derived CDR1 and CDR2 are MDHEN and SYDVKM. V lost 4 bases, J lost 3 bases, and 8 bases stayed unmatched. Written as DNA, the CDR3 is TGTGCCAGCAGTTACCGGACAGGGACGCGCTACGAGCAGTACTTC. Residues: CASSYRTGTRYEQYF.

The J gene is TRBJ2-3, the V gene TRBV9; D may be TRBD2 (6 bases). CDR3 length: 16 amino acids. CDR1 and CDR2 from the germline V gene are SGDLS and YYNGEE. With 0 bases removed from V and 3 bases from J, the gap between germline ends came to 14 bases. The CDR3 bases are TGTGCCAGCAGCGTAGTGGGGGGAACCTTGACAGATACGCAGTATTTT. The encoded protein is CASSVVGGTLTDTQYF.

The CDR3 region is CASLRTAGGSGSPLHF. The DNA for the CDR3 is TGTGCCAGCCTTCGGACGGCGGGGGGGTCCGGCTCACCCCTCCACTTT. The chain recombines TRBV7-2 with TRBJ1-6; maybe TRBD1 (5 bases). Germline V CDR1 and CDR2: SGHTA, FQGNSA. CDR3 length: 16 amino acids. V was trimmed by 8 bases and J by 10 bases, leaving 24 bases between them.

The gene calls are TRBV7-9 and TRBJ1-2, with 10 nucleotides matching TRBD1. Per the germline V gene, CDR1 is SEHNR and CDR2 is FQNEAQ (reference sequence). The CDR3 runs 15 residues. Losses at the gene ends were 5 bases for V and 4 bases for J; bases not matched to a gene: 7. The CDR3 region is CASSIGTGDGYGYTF. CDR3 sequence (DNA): TGTGCCAGCAGCATTGGGACAGGGGATGGCTATGGCTACACCTTC. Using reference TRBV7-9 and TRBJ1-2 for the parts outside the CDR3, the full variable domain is DTGVSQNPRHKITKRGQNVTFRCDPISEHNRLYWYRQTLGQGPEFLTYFQNEAQLEKSRLLSDRFSAERPKGSFSTLEIQRTEQGDSAMYLCASSIGTGDGYGYTFGSGTRLTVV.

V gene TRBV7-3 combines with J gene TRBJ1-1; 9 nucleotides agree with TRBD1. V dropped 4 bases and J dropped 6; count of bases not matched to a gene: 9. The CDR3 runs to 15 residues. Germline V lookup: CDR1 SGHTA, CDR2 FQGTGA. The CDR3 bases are TGTGCCAGCAGCTCACGAGGGACAGGGATCCCTGAAGCTTTCTTT. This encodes CASSSRGTGIPEAFF.

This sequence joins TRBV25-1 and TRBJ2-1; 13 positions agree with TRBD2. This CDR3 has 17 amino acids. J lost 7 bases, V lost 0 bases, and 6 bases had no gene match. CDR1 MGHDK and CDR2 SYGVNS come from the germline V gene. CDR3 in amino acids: CASSEYMKLAGGNEQFF. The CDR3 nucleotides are TGTGCCAGCAGTGAATATATGAAACTAGCGGGGGGGAATGAGCAGTTCTTC.

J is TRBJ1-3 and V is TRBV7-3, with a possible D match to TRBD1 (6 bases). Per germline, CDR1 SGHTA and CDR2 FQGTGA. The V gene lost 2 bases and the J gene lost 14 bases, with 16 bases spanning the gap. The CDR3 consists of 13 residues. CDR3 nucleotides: TGTGCCAGCAGCTTAGTAGCAGGGGCTCTTCTATATTTT. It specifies CASSLVAGALLYF.

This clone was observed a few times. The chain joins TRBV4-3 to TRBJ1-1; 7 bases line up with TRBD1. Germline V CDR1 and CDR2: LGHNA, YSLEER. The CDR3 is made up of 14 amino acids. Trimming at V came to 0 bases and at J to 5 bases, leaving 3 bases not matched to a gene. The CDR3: CASSQETGSTEAFF. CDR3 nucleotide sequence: TGCGCCAGCAGCCAAGAGACAGGGAGTACTGAAGCTTTCTTT.

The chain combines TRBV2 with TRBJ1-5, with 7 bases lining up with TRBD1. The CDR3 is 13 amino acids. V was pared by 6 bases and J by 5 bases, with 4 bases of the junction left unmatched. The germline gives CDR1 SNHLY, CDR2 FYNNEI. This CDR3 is CASRGQYDQPQHF. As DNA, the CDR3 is TGTGCCAGCAGGGGACAGTACGATCAGCCCCAGCATTTT.

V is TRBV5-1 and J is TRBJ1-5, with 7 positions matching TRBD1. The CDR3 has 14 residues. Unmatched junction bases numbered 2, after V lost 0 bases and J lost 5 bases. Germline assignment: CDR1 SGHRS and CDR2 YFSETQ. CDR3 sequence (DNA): TGCGCCAGCAGCTTGGCCCAGGGGGATCAGCCCCAGCATTTT. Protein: CASSLAQGDQPQHF.